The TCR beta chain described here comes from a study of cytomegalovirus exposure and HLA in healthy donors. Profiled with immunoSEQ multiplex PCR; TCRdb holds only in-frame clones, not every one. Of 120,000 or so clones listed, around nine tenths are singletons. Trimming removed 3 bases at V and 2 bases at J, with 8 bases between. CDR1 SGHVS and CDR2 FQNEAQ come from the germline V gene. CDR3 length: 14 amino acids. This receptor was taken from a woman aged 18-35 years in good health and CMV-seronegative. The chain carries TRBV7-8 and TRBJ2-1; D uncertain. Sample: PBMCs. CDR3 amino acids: CASSFVETYNEQFF. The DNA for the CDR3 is TGTGCCAGCAGCTTTGTGGAGACCTACAATGAGCAGTTCTTC.